This T cell receptor (beta chain) is from a study of blood T cell repertoires in COVID-19. Study background: The United States, Italy and Spain supplied acute and convalescent COVID-19 samples. The analysed material was cDNA or gDNA that came from T cells, B-cell-depleted T cells, or PBMCs.

In the original workflow: From reference gene primer amplification, estimates of nucleated cell counts were derived. Libraries were prepared by immunoSEQ multiplex PCR; TCRdb keeps only in-frame clonotypes and omits some of them. V, J and clone size are those of that table, while D and trimming were read from the DNA. Counted here are more than 70,000 clones, 86% occurring once; the ten biggest clones make up more than 1%. The V and J ends lost 2 bases and 2 bases respectively, with 11 bases between them. The CDR3 has 15 residues. Germline lookup yields CDR1 LNHNV and CDR2 YYDKDF (reference sequence).

The specimen was peripheral blood. The TCR sequence derives from a man older than 75 with active or convalescent COVID-19. The rearrangement uses TRBV15 and TRBJ2-3; D may be TRBD2 (5 bases). The CDR3 sequence is CATSRMRVATDTQYF. Written as DNA, the CDR3 is TGTGCCACCAGCAGAATGAGGGTGGCCACAGATACGCAGTATTTT. Looking up the rest from reference TRBV15 and TRBJ2-3 gives the full variable domain: DAMVIQNPRYQVTQFGKPVTLSCSQTLNHNVMYWYQQKSSQAPKLLFHYYDKDFNNEADTPDNFQSRRPNTSFCFLDIRSPGLGDTAMYLCATSRMRVATDTQYFGPGTRLTVL.